The entry that follows covers one TCR beta chain sequence. With random hexamers, 0.5 to 1 ug RNA was reverse transcribed. Amplification of TCR beta CDR3 was carried out by immunoSEQ multiplex PCR, which covered 54 Vbeta and 13 Jbeta segments. TCRdb analysed the immunoSEQ multiplex PCR reads with MiXCR anew, one entry per CDR3 protein. The data hold 150,000 to 200,000 distinct CDR3 sequences, with about 94% observed a single time. Sequencing of TCR beta, carried out with a high-throughput approach, was applied to CD8+ and CD4+ T cells from the blood. This specimen comes from a study of CD8 T cells in Susac syndrome. Study-wide background: The sequenced Susac syndrome patients included about six who had clinically active disease and roughly 8 who were in remission.

V was clipped by 6 bases and J by 6 bases, with 15 bases between them. The CDR3 contains 13 residues. Germline-derived CDR1 and CDR2 are LNHDA and SQIVND (reference sequence). The specimen was CD4+ T cells from PBMCs. The sequence was obtained from a human donor with Susac syndrome. The chain joins TRBV19 to TRBJ2-7; D may be TRBD1 (5 bases). The CDR3 DNA sequence: TGTGCCAGTAGGATGACAGCCGTTGGCGAGCAGTACTTC. Encoded protein: CASRMTAVGEQYF.